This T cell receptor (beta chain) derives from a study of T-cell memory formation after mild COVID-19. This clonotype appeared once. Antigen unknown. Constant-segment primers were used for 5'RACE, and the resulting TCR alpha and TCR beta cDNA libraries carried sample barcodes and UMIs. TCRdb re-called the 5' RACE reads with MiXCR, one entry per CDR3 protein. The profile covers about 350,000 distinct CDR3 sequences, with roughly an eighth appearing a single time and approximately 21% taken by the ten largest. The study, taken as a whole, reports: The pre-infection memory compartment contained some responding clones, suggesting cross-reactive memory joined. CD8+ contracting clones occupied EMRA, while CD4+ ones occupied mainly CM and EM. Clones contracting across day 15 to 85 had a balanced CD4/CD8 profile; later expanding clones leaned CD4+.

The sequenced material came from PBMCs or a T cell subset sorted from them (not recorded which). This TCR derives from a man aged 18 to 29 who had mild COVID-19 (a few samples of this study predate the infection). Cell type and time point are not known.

The chain's CDR3 is CASSHGVTEAFF. The CDR3 DNA sequence: TGTGCCAGCAGTCACGGGGTCACTGAAGCTTTCTTT. The V gene is TRBV6-2 or TRBV6-3, the J gene TRBJ1-1; D gene uncertain. Germline values: CDR1 MNHEY, CDR2 SVGEGT. Trimming stripped 5 bases from V and 4 bases from J, with 8 bases between. The CDR3 is 12 amino acids.